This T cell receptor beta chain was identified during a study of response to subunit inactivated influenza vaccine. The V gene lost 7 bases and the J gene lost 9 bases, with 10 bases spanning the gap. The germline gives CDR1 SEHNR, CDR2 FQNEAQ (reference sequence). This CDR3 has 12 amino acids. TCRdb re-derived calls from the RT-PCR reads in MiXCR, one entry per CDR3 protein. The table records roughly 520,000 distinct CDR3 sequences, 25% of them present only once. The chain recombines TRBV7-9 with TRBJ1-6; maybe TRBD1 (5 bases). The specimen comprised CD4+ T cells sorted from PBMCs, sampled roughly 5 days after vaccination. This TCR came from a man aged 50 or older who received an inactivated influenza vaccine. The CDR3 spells CASNRDGSPLHF. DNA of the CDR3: TGTGCCAGCAATAGGGACGGTTCACCCCTCCACTTT.